Presented here are 25 T cell receptor beta chains from one specimen sequenced in a study of GPR56 and killer-like receptors on CD4 memory cells. TCRdb reprocessed the reads and reports one entry per CDR3 protein, with no DNA. Recorded here are under 3,500 distinct CDR3 sequences; the top ten clones represent 5.3%. Five CD4+ populations, defined by killer cell lectin-like receptor and GPR56 markers, were sorted by FACS. Sample: memory CD4+ T cells from blood. The receptors were gathered from a human donor in good health.

This chain uses TRBV27 with TRBJ2-7; no DNA is available, so the TRBD2 call from TCRdb remains unchecked. Germline V CDR1 and CDR2: MNHEY, SMNVEV (reference sequence). The CDR3 sequence is 15 residues long. CDR3: CASSRIADYSYEQYF.

This clonotype is identified as medium-sized from frequency. CDR3 loop: CASSLSPGRADTQYF. V gene TRBV7-3 combines with J gene TRBJ2-3; no DNA is available, so the TRBD1 call from TCRdb remains unchecked. Germline CDR1 reads SGHTA; CDR2 reads FQGTGA. The CDR3 runs to 15 residues.

This clonotype is called medium-sized (0.01 to 0.1%) based on its frequency. The chain combines TRBV6-5 with TRBJ2-7; there is no DNA to check the TCRdb D call of TRBD1. CDR1 is MNHEY and CDR2 is SVGAGI in the germline V gene. The CDR3 has 14 residues. The CDR3 sequence is CASSRSGGWDEQYF.

According to its frequency, this clonotype is medium-sized. The chain has TRBV29-1 and TRBJ2-5; TCRdb names TRBD1, which stays unverified in the absence of DNA. The CDR3 is made up of 14 amino acids. Germline V gene data show CDR1 as SQVTM and CDR2 as ANQGSEA. Here the CDR3 reads CSVVGQGNQETQYF.

CDR3: CSARRGGGEKLFF. This chain connects TRBV20-1 to TRBJ1-4; TCRdb's D gene call, TRBD1, goes unchecked for lack of DNA. The germline CDR1 and CDR2 sequences are DFQATT and SNEGSKA (reference sequence). CDR3 length: 13 amino acids.

This sequence joins TRBV6-2 or TRBV6-3 and TRBJ2-3; TCRdb designates TRBD2, a call that cannot be tested without DNA. The CDR3 has 18 amino acids. Germline V gene sequence: CDR1 MNHEY, CDR2 SVGEGT. The CDR3 spells CASSYPMGLAGGTDTQYF.

This chain connects TRBV20-1 to TRBJ2-5; lacking DNA, the TRBD2 call made by TCRdb goes unchecked. Per the germline V gene, CDR1 is DFQATT and CDR2 is SNEGSKA (reference sequence). The CDR3 sequence is 16 residues long. The CDR3 region is CSAGVTSGAYQETQYF.

The chain carries TRBV9 and TRBJ2-5; TCRdb calls TRBD1, which cannot be checked without DNA. Germline CDR1 is SGDLS and CDR2 is YYNGEE. There are 15 residues in the CDR3. The chain's CDR3 is CASSVGISLGETQYF. Together with reference TRBV9 and TRBJ2-5, the CDR3 gives the full variable domain: DSGVTQTPKHLITATGQRVTLRCSPRSGDLSVYWYQQSLDQGLQFLIQYYNGEERAKGNILERFSAQQFPDLHSELNLSSLELGDSALYFCASSVGISLGETQYFGPGTRLLVL.

This chain connects TRBV20-1 to TRBJ1-3; as DNA is missing, the TRBD1 call by TCRdb cannot be tested. Germline V lookup: CDR1 DFQATT, CDR2 SNEGSKA (reference sequence). CDR3 length equals 13 residues. The CDR3 here is CSASKTGGNTIYF.

This clonotype is large by frequency. The V and J genes are TRBV6-2 or TRBV6-3 and TRBJ2-3; TCRdb gives TRBD2 as the D gene, but with no DNA this cannot be confirmed. CDR3 length equals 18 residues. Looked up from germline, CDR1 is MNHEY and CDR2 is SVGEGT. The CDR3 sequence: CASSQRLAPRASTDTQYF.

The gene calls are TRBV10-3 and TRBJ2-2; TCRdb picks TRBD2, but there is no DNA to check that call. Germline CDR1 ENHRY, CDR2 SYGVKD. There are 16 residues in the CDR3. The CDR3 here is CAIGPGLAGATGELFF.

This clonotype ranks as medium-sized in terms of frequency. The V call is TRBV6-5, the J call TRBJ2-1; there is no DNA to check the TCRdb D call of TRBD2. Germline loops: CDR1 MNHEY, CDR2 SVGAGI. This CDR3 contains 15 residues. CDR3 protein: CASHAGTSNYGEQFF.

This clonotype is identified as medium-sized from frequency. The chain has TRBV19 and TRBJ1-2; TCRdb calls TRBD1, which cannot be checked without DNA. The germline V gene has CDR1 LNHDA and CDR2 SQIVND (reference sequence). The CDR3 runs to 14 residues. CDR3 sequence: CASSPGDGVDGYTF.

By frequency, this clonotype is medium-sized. The CDR3 loop is CASSILAGGGNEQFF. The V gene is TRBV7-2, the J gene TRBJ2-1; the D gene TCRdb calls, TRBD2, cannot be checked with no DNA. This CDR3 comprises 15 residues. The germline CDR1 and CDR2 sequences are SGHTA and FQGNSA.

The chain uses TRBV12-3 or TRBV12-4 and TRBJ1-1. This CDR3 comprises 15 residues. CDR3 sequence reads: CASSLGNTLKGEAFF.

The CDR3 region is CSAQWGRAYEQYF. The rearrangement uses TRBV20-1 and TRBJ2-7; the D call from TCRdb, TRBD1, cannot be confirmed without DNA. Germline CDR1 and CDR2: DFQATT and SNEGSKA (reference sequence). The CDR3 spans 13 residues.

Frequency places this clonotype as medium-sized (0.01 to 0.1%). The chain joins TRBV5-4 to TRBJ2-7; TCRdb calls TRBD1, which cannot be checked without DNA. Per the germline V gene, CDR1 is SGHNT and CDR2 is YYREEE (reference sequence). The CDR3 is 13 amino acids. CDR3: CASSYPRGNEQYF. Full variable domain (missing parts from reference TRBV5-4 and TRBJ2-7): ETGVTQSPTHLIKTRGQQVTLRCSSQSGHNTVSWYQQALGQGPQFIFQYYREEENGRGNFPPRFSGLQFPNYSSELNVNALELDDSALYLCASSYPRGNEQYFGPGTRLTVT.

The rearrangement joins TRBV7-3 to TRBJ1-1; absent DNA, TCRdb's TRBD1 call cannot be checked. The CDR3 loop spans 15 amino acids. From germline, CDR1 is SGHTA and CDR2 FQGTGA. CDR3 sequence reads: CASSRDGQVNTEAFF.

The chain recombines TRBV20-1 with TRBJ2-3; TCRdb selects TRBD2, and the lack of DNA leaves this call unchecked. The CDR3 runs 16 residues. Germline V gene lookup returns CDR1 DFQATT and CDR2 SNEGSKA (reference sequence). CDR3 residues: CSASIVSGGASDTQYF.

This clonotype is deemed large by its frequency. The chain is built from TRBV6-2 or TRBV6-3 and TRBJ1-6; there is no DNA to check the TCRdb D call of TRBD1. Per germline, CDR1 MNHEY and CDR2 SVGEGT. The CDR3 is 15 residues long. The chain's CDR3 is CASSDRTGNNSPLHF.

According to its frequency, this clonotype is large. The chain couples TRBV7-2 to TRBJ2-1; TCRdb lists TRBD1, though no DNA is available to test this call. The germline V gene has CDR1 SGHTA and CDR2 FQGNSA. The CDR3 is made up of 16 amino acids. This CDR3 is CASSSRSGTGYNEQFF.

This clonotype registers large by frequency. The genes are TRBV6-6 and TRBJ2-1; the D call of TRBD1 rests on TCRdb alone, since no DNA is present to check it. The CDR3 is 12 residues long. In germline, CDR1 is MNHNY, CDR2 SVGAGI (reference sequence). CDR3 amino acids: CASRLTGGEQFF.

This clonotype counts as large by frequency. The V gene is TRBV9, the J gene TRBJ1-2; TCRdb names TRBD1, which stays unverified in the absence of DNA. The CDR3 runs to 15 residues. Germline loops: CDR1 SGDLS, CDR2 YYNGEE. CDR3 protein: CASSVAGTTNYGYTF.

V is TRBV5-3 and J is TRBJ2-1; no DNA is available, so the TRBD1 call from TCRdb remains unchecked. TRBV5-3 is identified as an open reading frame with a role that is uncertain. The CDR3 has 18 residues. CDR3 loop: CARSLTDKRGANANEQFF.

V gene TRBV20-1 combines with J gene TRBJ2-1; lacking DNA, the TRBD2 call made by TCRdb goes unchecked. The CDR3 has 15 amino acids. Germline lookup yields CDR1 DFQATT and CDR2 SNEGSKA (reference sequence). The chain's CDR3 is CSARDERGGDNEQFF.